Included here is one T cell receptor (beta chain) sequence, with context. These data belong to a study of blood T cell repertoires in COVID-19. Looking at the study overall: Samples taken during acute and convalescent COVID-19 were collected in the United States, Italy and Spain.

Sequenced by immunoSEQ multiplex PCR; TCRdb stores in-frame clones only, minus some. The sample includes approximately 200,000 clones, 70% to 90% seen only once; the top ten take about 0.91%. V was shortened by 5 bases and J by 4 bases, with 14 bases between the two germline ends. Germline CDR1 is LNHNV and CDR2 is YYDKDF (reference sequence). This CDR3 region has 14 residues. The sequence derives from a man between 35 and 55 years old with acute or convalescent COVID-19. The specimen was peripheral blood. The rearrangement joins TRBV15 to TRBJ1-2; D is possibly TRBD1 (5 bases). DNA of the CDR3: TGTGCCACCAGCCCATCCGGGACTGCCTATGGCTACACCTTC. Amino acid sequence: CATSPSGTAYGYTF.